What follows are 20 T cell receptor beta chains derived from one specimen sequenced in a study of persistence of HIV-infected CD4 T cells. The stimulus was an HIV-1 Gag 15-mer peptide pool, 1 ug/peptide/mL. Responding CD4+ T cells were sorted by upregulation of both CD40 ligand and CD69. The immunoSEQ assay was version 4, run in survey mode. Only in-frame clones appear in the TCRdb table, and some are missing; sequencing was by immunoSEQ multiplex PCR. The repertoire includes tens of thousands of clones, approximately 70% of them detected once, and 1.4% sits in the top ten. For these TCRs, the target antigens are not known. The sample consisted of CD4+ T cells sorted from PBMCs after approximately 20-hour stimulation, taken from a patient who received antiretroviral therapy. Source of these receptors: an adult man with HIV who was CMV-seropositive.

The chain uses TRBV12-3 or TRBV12-4 and TRBJ2-7; D is ambiguous. V dropped 2 bases and J dropped 5 bases, with 4 bases sitting between them. There are 11 residues in the CDR3. Here the CDR3 reads CASSLLNEQYF. The CDR3 DNA reads TGTGCCAGCAGTTTACTCAACGAGCAGTACTTC.

The CDR3 DNA reads TGTGCCTGGAGTCCGGACAGGATCTATGGCTACACCTTC. It encodes CAWSPDRIYGYTF. The chain uses TRBV30 and TRBJ1-2; TRBD1 matches 7 bases. The CDR3 totals 13 residues. V gave up 2 bases and J gave up 4 bases; unmatched junction bases: 4. Germline V lookup: CDR1 GTSNPN, CDR2 SVGIG (reference sequence).

The chain has TRBV9 and TRBJ2-1; 8 bases align to TRBD2. Germline CDR1 reads SGDLS; CDR2 reads YYNGEE. This CDR3 is built from 14 residues. With V trimmed by 4 bases and J by 5 bases, 5 bases remained unmatched. CDR3 amino acids: CASSFYGGDNEQFF. The CDR3 DNA follows: TGTGCCAGCAGCTTTTACGGGGGGGACAATGAGCAGTTCTTC. The complete variable domain, with remaining parts taken from reference TRBV9 and TRBJ2-1, reads DSGVTQTPKHLITATGQRVTLRCSPRSGDLSVYWYQQSLDQGLQFLIQYYNGEERAKGNILERFSAQQFPDLHSELNLSSLELGDSALYFCASSFYGGDNEQFFGPGTRLTVL.

V gene TRBV2 combines with J gene TRBJ2-4; 7 positions agree with TRBD1. Germline CDR1 SNHLY, CDR2 FYNNEI. Germline trimming cut 6 bases from V and 0 bases from J; bases unmatched to any gene: 5. CDR3 size: 15 residues. CDR3 sequence: CASSRDSLAKNIQYF. CDR3 coding DNA: TGTGCCAGCAGCCGGGACAGCCTAGCCAAAAACATTCAGTACTTC. Variable domain in full (rest from reference TRBV2 and TRBJ2-4): EPEVTQTPSHQVTQMGQEVILRCVPISNHLYFYWYRQILGQKVEFLVSFYNNEISEKSEIFDDQFSVERPDGSNFTLKIRSTKLEDSAMYFCASSRDSLAKNIQYFGAGTRLSVL.

The chain uses TRBV4-1 and TRBJ1-2, with TRBD1 as a possible D gene (5 bases). V lost 0 bases and J lost 4, with 12 bases in between. CDR3 length: 15 amino acids. The germline V gene has CDR1 MGHRA and CDR2 YSYEKL. The CDR3 sequence is CASSQEEGTVYGYTF. The CDR3 nucleotides read TGCGCCAGCAGCCAAGAGGAAGGGACGGTCTATGGCTACACCTTC.

The chain links TRBV25-1 to TRBJ1-1, with 7 bases that match TRBD1. Trimming at V came to 6 bases and at J to 0 bases, leaving 4 bases not matched to a gene. Germline V gives CDR1 MGHDK, CDR2 SYGVNS. CDR3 length: 14 residues. CDR3 nucleotide sequence: TGTGCCAGCAGAGCCGGACAGGTGAACACTGAAGCTTTCTTT. Translation gives CASRAGQVNTEAFF.

The chain links TRBV2 to TRBJ2-1, with D perhaps matching TRBD1 (6 bases). V was clipped by 6 bases and J by 3 bases, with 21 bases between them. The CDR3 is 17 amino acids. CDR1 and CDR2 from the germline V gene are SNHLY and FYNNEI. CDR3 protein: CASRERGILDNYNEQFF. CDR3 nucleotide sequence: TGTGCCAGCAGAGAGAGGGGGATTCTAGATAACTACAATGAGCAGTTCTTC.

V gene TRBV5-6 combines with J gene TRBJ2-7, with a possible D match to TRBD2 (6 bases). The CDR3 loop spans 13 amino acids. Germline V gene data show CDR1 as SGHDT and CDR2 as YYEEEE. Trimming took 2 bases from V and 5 from J, leaving 11 bases between them. In DNA, the CDR3 is TGTGCCAGCAGCTTAACACTAGCCCACGAGCAGTACTTC. Translated, it gives CASSLTLAHEQYF.

In this sample, this clone turned up a few times. This sequence joins TRBV11-2 and TRBJ2-3; D is uncertain. The germline V gene has CDR1 SGHAT and CDR2 FQNNGV. The CDR3 extends over 13 amino acids. V lost 0 bases and J lost 9, with 10 bases in between. The CDR3 spells CASSLESRGTQYF. CDR3 bases: TGTGCCAGCAGCTTAGAGTCCAGAGGCACGCAGTATTTT.

The chain carries TRBV15 and TRBJ2-3; D is possibly TRBD1 or TRBD2 (5 bases each). The germline V gene encodes CDR1 LNHNV and CDR2 YYDKDF (reference sequence). V lost 0 bases, J lost 0 bases, and 10 bases lay in between. This CDR3 has 16 residues. The CDR3 sequence: CATSRDRGGSTDTQYF. The CDR3 DNA reads TGTGCCACCAGCAGAGATCGGGGCGGAAGCACAGATACGCAGTATTTT.

The chain carries TRBV6-1 and TRBJ1-5; unclear D gene. V gave up 0 bases and J gave up 5 bases, with 11 bases separating them. In germline, CDR1 is MNHNS, CDR2 SASEGT. The CDR3 sequence is 15 residues long. CDR3 in DNA: TGTGCCAGCAGTGAAGCCCCATCTACAGATCAGCCCCAGCATTTT. Translation gives CASSEAPSTDQPQHF.

This sequence joins TRBV7-9 and TRBJ1-1, with D unclear. CDR1 is SEHNR and CDR2 is FQNEAQ in the germline V gene (reference sequence). Trimming cost V 5 bases and J 0 bases, with 16 bases left between them. This CDR3 spans 16 amino acids. This CDR3 reads CASSRAGNFMNTEAFF. The CDR3, as DNA: TGTGCCAGCAGCCGGGCCGGGAATTTCATGAACACTGAAGCTTTCTTT.

The count of this clone is one. The chain uses TRBV24-1 and TRBJ2-3; 11 positions match TRBD2. Germline CDR1 and CDR2: KGHDR and SFDVKD. This CDR3 is 17 amino acids long. V shed 2 bases and J 4 bases; nucleotides not matched to a gene: 7. The CDR3 spells CATSDWASGGSPDTQYF. The CDR3 nucleotides are TGTGCCACCAGTGATTGGGCTAGCGGGGGGTCCCCAGATACGCAGTATTTT.

The rearrangement links TRBV2 to TRBJ1-3; D is unclear. Germline values: CDR1 SNHLY, CDR2 FYNNEI. The CDR3 length is 16 residues. Trimming pared 2 bases from V and 1 base from J, leaving 12 bases between. The CDR3 loop is CASSEIMGGSGNTIYF. The CDR3 bases are TGTGCCAGCAGTGAAATCATGGGAGGGTCTGGAAACACCATATATTTT.

This rearrangement joins TRBV7-3 to TRBJ2-7; D gene ambiguous. Germline CDR1 SGHTA, CDR2 FQGTGA. Between the trimmed V and J ends, which lost 1 base and 3 bases, there was a span of 10 bases. CDR3 length: 14 residues. The CDR3 loop is CASSLKPGNYEQYF. CDR3 nucleotides: TGTGCCAGCAGCTTAAAGCCAGGCAACTACGAGCAGTACTTC.

The V and J genes are TRBV20-1 and TRBJ2-7; D is uncertain. The V end lost 5 bases, the J end lost 5 bases, and 7 bases lay between the germline ends. Germline loops: CDR1 DFQATT, CDR2 SNEGSKA (reference sequence). The CDR3 has 10 amino acids. The CDR3 bases are TGCAGTGCTGGGAAGGACGAGCAGTACTTC. This codes for CSAGKDEQYF.

The rearrangement uses TRBV27 and TRBJ2-4, with a weak D call TRBD1 (5 bases). V lost 2 bases and J 0 bases, leaving 8 bases between the germline ends. CDR3 length equals 15 residues. Per germline, CDR1 MNHEY and CDR2 SMNVEV (reference sequence). CDR3 loop: CASSLGARAKNIQYF. In DNA, the CDR3 is TGTGCCAGCAGTTTAGGGGCTCGAGCCAAAAACATTCAGTACTTC.

This clone was picked up one time. The rearrangement links TRBV18 to TRBJ2-1; 11 positions agree with TRBD2. The CDR3 sequence is 17 residues long. CDR1 and CDR2 (germline): KGHSH, LQKENI. V shed 1 base, J shed 10 bases, and the junction held 12 bases outside the gene matches. The CDR3 nucleotides read TGTGCCAGCTCACCACGGCGTAGCGGGGGGGTCCCCCCCGAGCAGTTCTTC. Its translation: CASSPRRSGGVPPEQFF. Supplemented by reference TRBV18 and TRBJ2-1, the full variable domain reads NAGVMQNPRHLVRRRGQEARLRCSPMKGHSHVYWYRQLPEEGLKFMVYLQKENIIDESGMPKERFSAEFPKEGPSILRIQQVVRGDSAAYFCASSPRRSGGVPPEQFFGPGTRLTVL.

This chain uses TRBV5-4 with TRBJ2-1, with 9 bases fitting TRBD1. The CDR3 is 15 residues long. The V segment lost 4 bases and the J segment 2 bases; nucleotides outside the gene matches: 4. The germline V gene has CDR1 SGHNT and CDR2 YYREEE (reference sequence). CDR3 sequence: CASSTGTGTYNEQFF. CDR3 DNA: TGTGCCAGCAGCACCGGGACAGGGACCTACAATGAGCAGTTCTTC.

The DNA for the CDR3 is TGTGCCAGCAGTTTAAAGGTTCACACTGAAGCTTTCTTT. This gives the protein CASSLKVHTEAFF. The chain couples TRBV27 to TRBJ1-1; D is unresolved. Germline loops: CDR1 MNHEY, CDR2 SMNVEV (reference sequence). The CDR3 runs 13 residues. The V end was cut by 2 bases, the J end by 3 bases, with 7 bases between.